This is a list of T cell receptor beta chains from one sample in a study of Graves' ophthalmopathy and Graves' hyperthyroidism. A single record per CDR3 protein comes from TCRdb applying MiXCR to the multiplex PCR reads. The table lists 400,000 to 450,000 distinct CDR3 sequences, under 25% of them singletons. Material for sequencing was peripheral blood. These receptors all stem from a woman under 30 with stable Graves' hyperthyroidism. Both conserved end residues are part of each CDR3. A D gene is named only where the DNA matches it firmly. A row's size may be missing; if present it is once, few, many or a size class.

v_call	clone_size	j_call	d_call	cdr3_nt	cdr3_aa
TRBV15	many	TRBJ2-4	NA	TGTGCCACCAGCAAAAGGGGAAAGGGGATTAAGTACTTC	CATSKRGKGIKYF
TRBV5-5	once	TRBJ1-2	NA	TGTGCCAGCAGCGCTAGCGGGACCGATGGCTACACCTTC	CASSASGTDGYTF
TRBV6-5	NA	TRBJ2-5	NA	TGTGCCAGCAGTTCCTACTCGGGACAATCGGAGACCCAGTACTTC	CASSSYSGQSETQYF
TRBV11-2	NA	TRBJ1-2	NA	TGTGCCAGCAACGCACAGGGAGACTATGGCTACACCTTC	CASNAQGDYGYTF
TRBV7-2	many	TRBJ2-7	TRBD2	TGTGCCAGCAGCCCTCGGGCGGGAGGGTCCTACGAGCAGTACTTC	CASSPRAGGSYEQYF
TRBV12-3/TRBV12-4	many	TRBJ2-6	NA	TGTGCCAGCAGTGGGAGATCGGGGGCCAACGTCCTGACTTTC	CASSGRSGANVLTF
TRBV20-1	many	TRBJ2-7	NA	TGCAGTGCTAGGGGGAGACAGGACTACGAGCAGTACTTC	CSARGRQDYEQYF
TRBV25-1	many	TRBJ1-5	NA	TGTGCCAGCAGTCCGCGGGGGTATAGCAATCAGCCCCAGCATTTT	CASSPRGYSNQPQHF
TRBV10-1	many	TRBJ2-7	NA	TGCGCCAGCAGTCTGGGCTTATCGAAACCCTACGAGCAGTACTTC	CASSLGLSKPYEQYF
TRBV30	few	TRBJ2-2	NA	TGTGCCTGGGGGGGGAATTTGGAGGCCGGGGAGCTGTTTTTT	CAWGGNLEAGELFF
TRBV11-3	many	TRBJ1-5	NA	TGTGCCAGCAGCTCCAGGTACAGGGGCAATCAGCCCCAGCATTTT	CASSSRYRGNQPQHF
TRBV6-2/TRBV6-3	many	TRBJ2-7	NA	TGTGCCAGCAGTTATTCAGGGGCTTCCTACGAGCAGTACTTC	CASSYSGASYEQYF
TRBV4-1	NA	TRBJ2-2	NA	TGCGCCAGCAGCCTCCGGGACTTCAACACCGGGGAGCTGTTTTTT	CASSLRDFNTGELFF
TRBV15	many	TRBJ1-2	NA	TGTGCCACCAGAGGCCCAGGGCAGGGAGTTAGCTACACCTTC	CATRGPGQGVSYTF
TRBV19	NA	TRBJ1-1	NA	TGTGCCAGTAGTGGAGGATTCGGACAGTCCCAAATGAACACTGAAGCTTTCTTT	CASSGGFGQSQMNTEAFF
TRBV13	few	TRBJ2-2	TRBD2	TGTGCCAGCAGTCAAGACGGACTAGCGGGAGATATATACACCGGGGAGCTGTTTTTT	CASSQDGLAGDIYTGELFF
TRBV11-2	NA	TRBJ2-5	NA	TGTGCCAGCAGCCCGCTGGGGTGGGGGGGCGAAGAGACCCAGTACTTC	CASSPLGWGGEETQYF
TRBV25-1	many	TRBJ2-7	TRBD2	TGTGCCAGCAGTGAAACTGGGACTAGCGGGAAGATCCTGAGCTCCTACGAGCAGTACTTC	CASSETGTSGKILSSYEQYF
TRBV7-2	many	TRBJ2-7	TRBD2	TGTGCCAGCAGACCACGGCTAGCGGGGAACTACGAGCAGTACTTC	CASRPRLAGNYEQYF
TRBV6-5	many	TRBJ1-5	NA	TGTGCCAGCAGTTACTCGACCCATAGCAATCAGCCCCAGCATTTT	CASSYSTHSNQPQHF
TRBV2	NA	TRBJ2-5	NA	TGTGCCAGTCTACTGATGGGAGCGCCCCAAGAGACCCAGTACTTC	CASLLMGAPQETQYF
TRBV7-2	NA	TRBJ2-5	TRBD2	TGTGCCAGCAGCTTCTCCGGGGGGGTCCAAGATACCCAGGACTTC	CASSFSGGVQDTQDF
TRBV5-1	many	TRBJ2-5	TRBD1	TGCGCCAGCAGCCACACACCAGGACAGGGACAAGAGACCCAGTACTTC	CASSHTPGQGQETQYF
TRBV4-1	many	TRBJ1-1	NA	TGCGCCAGCAGCCAAGGTGTCGGACAGGAAGCTTTCTTT	CASSQGVGQEAFF
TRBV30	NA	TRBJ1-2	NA	TGTGCCTGGAGTCACTTAAACTATGGCTACACCTTC	CAWSHLNYGYTF
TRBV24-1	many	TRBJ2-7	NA	TGTGCCACCAGTGATTCACACTACGAGCAGTACTTC	CATSDSHYEQYF
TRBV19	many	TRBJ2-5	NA	TGTGCCAGTAGTCCCTATCCGGGCACCCAAGAGACCCAGTACTTC	CASSPYPGTQETQYF
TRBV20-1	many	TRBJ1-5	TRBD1	TGCAGTGCTAGAGGACGACAGGGGGGTTTGCAGCCCCAGCATTTT	CSARGRQGGLQPQHF
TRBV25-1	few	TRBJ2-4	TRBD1	TGTGCCAGCAGTCAAAGTCGGCAGGGGGCAAACATTCAGTACTTC	CASSQSRQGANIQYF
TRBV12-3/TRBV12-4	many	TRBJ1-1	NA	TGTGCCAGCAGTTTAATGGGGGCGCGGACTGAAGCTTTCTTT	CASSLMGARTEAFF
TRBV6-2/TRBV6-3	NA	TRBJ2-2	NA	TGTGCCAGCAGTTTAACGGGTGTTGGTGCGAACACCGGGGAGCTGTTTTTT	CASSLTGVGANTGELFF
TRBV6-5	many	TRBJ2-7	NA	TGTGCCAGCAGTCACCGGTGGGGGCAGGTCTACGAGCAGTACTTC	CASSHRWGQVYEQYF
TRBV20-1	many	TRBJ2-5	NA	TGCAGTGCAGCGGGTGCGGGTGAAGAGACCCAGTACTTC	CSAAGAGEETQYF
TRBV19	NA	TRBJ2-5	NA	TGTGCCAGTAGTATTCAGAATAGCCAAGAGACCCAGTACTTC	CASSIQNSQETQYF
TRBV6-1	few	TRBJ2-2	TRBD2	TGTGCCAGCATCCTCAGGGCTAGCGGCACCGGGGAGCTGTTTTTT	CASILRASGTGELFF